The rows below give T cell receptor beta chains drawn from one sample of a study of tumor and adjacent non-tumor tissue in lung cancer. TCRdb called the multiplex PCR reads again in MiXCR, with one record for every CDR3 protein. The sample lists more than 70,000 distinct CDR3 sequences; around 59% were seen once. The sequenced sample consisted of lung tumor tissue. The receptors come from a man aged 70-80 years with non-small cell lung cancer. Each CDR3 is given with its conserved first and last residue. Each record gives: clone size, V gene, J gene, D gene, CDR3 DNA, CDR3 protein. The D gene is left open where the match is weak. Clone size is shown for a subset of rows, as once, few, many or a class of expanded clone.

>many|TRBV5-6|TRBJ2-5|NA
TGTGCCAGCAGCCCGGGGCCTGGGGAGACCCAGTACTTC
CASSPGPGETQYF
>few|TRBV20-1|TRBJ2-5|TRBD1
TGCAGTGCTTCCCCGGGACAGGGATACGAGACCCAGTACTTC
CSASPGQGYETQYF
>NA|TRBV5-4|TRBJ2-7|NA
TGTGCCAACAGCTACCCAGCTCAAGGGCCTCTCTCCTACGAGCAGTACTTC
CANSYPAQGPLSYEQYF
>NA|TRBV5-1|TRBJ2-1|TRBD1
TGCGTCAGCAGCTCAAATACAGGGGGCGTGGGAGACGGTGAGCAGTTCTTC
CVSSSNTGGVGDGEQFF
>NA|TRBV4-2|TRBJ2-5|NA
TGTGCCAGTAGCCTCGGGGGGCCAGAGACCCAATACTTC
CASSLGGPETQYF
>NA|TRBV12-3/TRBV12-4|TRBJ1-2|NA
TGTGCCAGCAGTATGATCTGGGCTTATGGCTACACCTTC
CASSMIWAYGYTF
>many|TRBV7-9|TRBJ2-1|TRBD2
TGTGCCAGCAGCCACATAGCGGGAGGGACTAACAATGAGCAGTTCTTC
CASSHIAGGTNNEQFF
>NA|TRBV11-2|TRBJ2-7|NA
TGTGCTAACAGCCGCGGGGCAGGGCCCCTTAACTTC
CANSRGAGPLNF
>many|TRBV28|TRBJ2-7|NA
TGTGCCAGCAGTCTCAGGGAAGTGGACTACGAGCAGTACTTC
CASSLREVDYEQYF
>NA|TRBV5-1|TRBJ2-1|TRBD2
TGCGCCAGCAGCTCCCCGACTAGCGGGAGGGACTTTCGCAATGAGCAGTTCTTC
CASSSPTSGRDFRNEQFF
>NA|TRBV11-2|TRBJ2-5|NA
TGTGCCAATAGCTTGAGCCGGGGGTGGGAAGAGACCCAGTACTTC
CANSLSRGWEETQYF